This section outlines one T cell receptor (beta chain) sequence together with its context. Its antigen is currently unknown. This sample is part of a study of shared clonotypes between healthy human individuals. V lost 5 bases, J lost 6 bases, and 12 bases stayed unmatched. The CDR3 covers 15 residues. Per germline, CDR1 MNHNY and CDR2 SVGAGI (reference sequence). Findings and caveats of the study: Sampling covered blood only; tissue repertoires likely differ.

Sorted-subset replicate PCR reactions were performed with approximately 200 ng DNA, corresponding to tens of thousands of T cell genomes. The data were produced by immunoSEQ multiplex PCR, yet TCRdb's version contains in-frame clones alone and is incomplete. Among approximately 2,000,000 clones, just under 95% were seen once, and the ten largest hold approximately 0.41%. The genes are TRBV6-6 and TRBJ2-7; 8 nucleotides match TRBD1. The sample taken for sequencing was naive CD4+ T cells from PBMCs. Subset in this sample: CD45RA+ positively selected. This TCR was sampled from a man between 18 and 29 years old in good health. Some clones in this sample may be carry-over from other donors' samples. The CDR3 DNA is TGTGCCAGCAGTGTTACAGGGGGTGGCTTGAGCGAGCAGTACTTC. Protein sequence: CASSVTGGGLSEQYF.